This T cell receptor (beta chain) appears in the sequencing data of a study of blood T cell repertoires in COVID-19 (dated by TCRdb to about 2020). About the study as a whole: Samples from collaborators originated in the United States, Italy and Spain and spanned both the acute and convalescent phases of COVID-19. The material from the prospective study consisted of cDNA or gDNA derived from T cells, B-cell-depleted T cells, or PBMCs. Subjects who had been exposed to COVID-19, were actively infected with it, or had recovered from it provided the deeply sampled blood TCRbeta repertoires that made up the dataset. The repertoires were released in a freely available public database meant as a resource for research on the immune response to SARS-CoV-2. Samples were obtained from the ongoing ImmuneRACE study (first 160 participants) and from over 1,000 subjects provided by 6 global collaborators. Sample metadata almost always included a de-identified subject ID, COVID-19 status, age in years and sex. HLA class I and class II types, where available, came from metadata supplied by the sample provider rather than from assay-based typing. What the research found in general, with its limitations: The quantity of clinical and demographic metadata differed by source and by participant and was supplied without curation.

The germline V gene gives CDR1 as MGHRA and CDR2 as YSYEKL. Unmatched junction bases come to 10, with V trimmed by 2 bases and J by 10 bases. The CDR3, cysteine through phenylalanine, is 16 amino acids long. CDR3 DNA is the only sequence kept; it has 48 bases, read in frame from the first base. Participants in the prospective study were aged 18 to 89 years, lived in over 20 United States geographic areas, and enrolled through a virtual design. In the prospective study, participants were assigned to cohorts based on the clinical history participants reported in a screening survey and a study questionnaire. ImmuneRACE Cohort 3 recovered participants were defined by two consecutive negative NP/OP PCR tests, healthcare professional clearance, or symptom resolution. Each participant in the prospective study had whole blood, serum and a nasopharyngeal or oropharyngeal swab collected by mobile phlebotomists. Participants in the prospective study had the option to provide additional blood draws and questionnaires over a 2-month period. Before DNA extraction, prospective study blood samples were shipped either frozen or at room temperature.

In regard to this clone: What this receptor recognizes is not known. No much larger clone exists at a distance of one base, and base qualities are not known.

The immunoSEQ Assay, a bias-controlled multiplex PCR, was used to amplify TCRbeta CDR3 regions from genomic DNA. The source study handled its data this way. The number of nucleated cells in each sample was estimated from the amplification of reference gene primers within the assay. To quantify the absolute abundance of each unique TCRbeta CDR3 rearrangement, sequence reads were collapsed and filtered. For each sample, productive Simpson clonality was calculated as the square root of Simpson's diversity index over productive rearrangements. As stored in TCRdb, this immuneACCESS dataset retains in-frame rearrangements with V and J assigned. A fraction of the clones does not appear; measured against another copy, unresolved V genes explain less than half of the discrepancy, and the remainder lacks a known reason. For V, J and clone size, that table is used; D and trimming come from the DNA. The sample data list a few hundred thousand clones, and 70% to 90% of these were observed just once. The top ten hold 3.5% to 4.5% of the sample.

The receptor's source is a woman under 40 who had recovered from COVID-19. The sequencing sample was made of PBMCs or T cells enriched from blood (not recorded which). The chain was built from TRBV4-1 and TRBJ2-1, and TRBD2 matches 11 of the central bases. The DNA reads TGCGCCAGCAGCCAACCAACTAGCGGGAGATACTGGGAGCAGTTCTTC. Its coded protein is CASSQPTSGRYWEQFF.